Presented here are 13 T cell receptor beta chains from one specimen sequenced in a study of breast tumors, draining lymph nodes, adjacent tissues. TCRdb recomputed calls from the multiplex PCR reads with MiXCR, one row per CDR3 protein. The sample yields some 49,000 distinct CDR3 sequences, roughly 24% seen once. The sequenced sample was breast tumor tissue. These receptors originate from a female donor with breast cancer. Some clones in this sample may be carry-over from other donors' samples.

The sample holds many counts of this clonotype. The V and J genes are TRBV7-6 and TRBJ2-5; D not resolved. The germline V gene encodes CDR1 SGHVS and CDR2 FNYEAQ. This CDR3 has 12 amino acids. V lost 6 bases and J 5 bases, leaving 10 bases between the germline ends. In DNA, the CDR3 is TGTGCCAGCAGTCCCGGTTCGGAGACCCAGTACTTC. Translated, it gives CASSPGSETQYF.

This clonotype has a count of ten or more. DNA for the CDR3: TGCGCCAGCAGCCGCGAGGGGTCAACAAATTCACCCCTCCACTTT. The encoded protein is CASSREGSTNSPLHF. The rearrangement links TRBV5-1 to TRBJ1-6; D may be TRBD1 (5 bases). The germline gives CDR1 SGHRS, CDR2 YFSETQ. The CDR3 is 15 residues long. Trimming left V 4 bases short and J 7 bases short, with 15 bases between. The variable domain in full, completed from reference TRBV5-1 and TRBJ1-6, reads KAGVTQTPRYLIKTRGQQVTLSCSPISGHRSVSWYQQTPGQGLQFLFEYFSETQRNKGNFPGRFSGRQFSNSRSEMNVSTLELGDSALYLCASSREGSTNSPLHFGNGTRLTVT.

This clonotype was observed at least ten times. The chain couples TRBV11-2 to TRBJ2-5; the match to TRBD2 covers 7 bases. The CDR3 extends over 18 amino acids. V was clipped by 3 bases and J by 4 bases; unmatched bases: 17. Per the germline V gene, CDR1 is SGHAT and CDR2 is FQNNGV. The CDR3 loop is CASSFKVPSGTGLETQYF. The CDR3, as DNA: TGTGCCAGCAGCTTTAAAGTCCCTAGCGGTACTGGGCTAGAGACCCAGTACTTC.

The sample holds many counts of this clonotype. This rearrangement joins TRBV3-1 to TRBJ2-7; 7 positions match TRBD1. CDR1 is LGHDT and CDR2 is YNNKEL in the germline V gene (reference sequence). The CDR3 is made up of 16 amino acids. V gave up 0 bases and J gave up 0 bases; unmatched junction bases: 5. CDR3 region: CASSQDSGQSSYEQYF. CDR3 DNA: TGTGCCAGCAGCCAAGACTCGGGACAGAGCTCCTACGAGCAGTACTTC.

This clonotype was recorded many times. The chain uses TRBV4-2 and TRBJ2-7, with D unclear. The germline V and J ends were trimmed by 1 base and 5 bases, with 15 bases remaining between them. There are 15 residues in the CDR3. Germline lookup yields CDR1 LGHNA and CDR2 YNFKEQ. The CDR3 DNA follows: TGTGCCAGCAGCCAAGTTCAGGTTGGGTTCCACGAGCAGTACTTC. It yields the protein CASSQVQVGFHEQYF.

This clonotype was recorded many times. The V and J genes are TRBV6-5 and TRBJ2-5; 11 nucleotides align to TRBD2. The CDR3 is 16 residues long. Looked up from germline, CDR1 is MNHEY and CDR2 is SVGAGI. V dropped 2 bases and J dropped 1; count of bases not matched to a gene: 3. The CDR3 region is CASSYSSGGGQETQYF. The CDR3, as DNA: TGTGCCAGCAGTTACAGTAGCGGGGGGGGCCAAGAGACCCAGTACTTC.

This clonotype has a count of ten or more. This rearrangement joins TRBV18 to TRBJ2-5; no clear D gene. The CDR3 is 15 amino acids. The V gene's germline CDR1 is KGHSH and CDR2 LQKENI. The V end lost 0 bases, the J end lost 0 bases, and 8 bases lay between the germline ends. The CDR3 bases are TGTGCCAGCTCACCACCGGCTGGCTACCAAGAGACCCAGTACTTC. It codes for CASSPPAGYQETQYF.

The count of this clonotype is one. A junction end diverges from the germline sequence, so it may reflect a read error. The chain carries TRBV28 and TRBJ2-5; a possible D gene is TRBD1 (5 bases). The CDR3 is made up of 16 amino acids. CDR1 MDHEN and CDR2 SYDVKM come from the germline V gene. This CDR3 is CASTSVGLNNQGTQYF. The CDR3 coding sequence is TGTGCCAGCACATCAGTGGGGCTCAACAACCAAGGGACCCAGTACTTC. The complete variable domain, with remaining parts taken from reference TRBV28 and TRBJ2-5, reads DVKVTQSSRYLVKRTGEKVFLECVQDMDHENMFWYRQDPGLGLRLIYFSYDVKMKEKGDIPEGYSVSREKKERFSLILESASTNQTSMYLCASTSVGLNNQGTQYFGPGTRLLVL.

The V call is TRBV19, the J call TRBJ2-3, with 7 bases aligning to TRBD2. Germline loops: CDR1 LNHDA, CDR2 SQIVND (reference sequence). CDR3 size: 13 residues. Trimming cost V 6 bases and J 8 bases; bases outside gene matches: 8. The CDR3 loop reads CASSQGGTGTQYF. CDR3 DNA sequence: TGTGCCAGTAGCCAGGGAGGGACGGGTACGCAGTATTTT.

Ten or more counts support this clonotype. The V and J genes are TRBV4-1 and TRBJ1-2; no reliable D call. Germline V CDR1 and CDR2: MGHRA, YSYEKL. V gave up 0 bases and J gave up 2 bases, with 22 bases separating them. The CDR3 sequence is 19 residues long. CDR3 sequence (DNA): TGCGCCAGCAGCCAAGATCGGGCCGGCACCCAGCAAGTGAACTATGGCTACACCTTC. Amino acids: CASSQDRAGTQQVNYGYTF.

J is TRBJ1-2 and V is TRBV7-9; no clear D. This CDR3 is built from 11 residues. Trimming removed 4 bases from V and 3 bases from J, with 3 bases in between. Germline V gene lookup returns CDR1 SEHNR and CDR2 FQNEAQ (reference sequence). CDR3 in DNA: TGTGCCAGCAGCTCGTACTATGGCTACACCTTC. It yields the protein CASSSYYGYTF.

Many counts were recorded for this clonotype. The rearrangement uses TRBV9 and TRBJ2-7; D tentatively fits TRBD1 or TRBD2 (6 bases each). The CDR3 length is 16 residues. Trimming shortened V by 0 bases and J by 2 bases, and 15 bases separated the two germline ends. The germline gives CDR1 SGDLS, CDR2 YYNGEE. The CDR3 bases are TGTGCCAGCAGCGTAGAGCAGGGGAGGAAGCCCTACGAGCAGTACTTC. It translates to CASSVEQGRKPYEQYF.

The chain carries TRBV6-1 and TRBJ1-2; TRBD1 is a possible D gene (5 bases). Deletions cut 2 bases from V and 4 bases from J, with 20 bases between. CDR1 and CDR2 from the germline V gene are MNHNS and SASEGT. The CDR3 covers 17 residues. The CDR3 nucleotides are TGTGCCAGCAGTGAATATCCAGGGAACTACGTGGCCTATGGCTACACCTTC. As protein: CASSEYPGNYVAYGYTF.